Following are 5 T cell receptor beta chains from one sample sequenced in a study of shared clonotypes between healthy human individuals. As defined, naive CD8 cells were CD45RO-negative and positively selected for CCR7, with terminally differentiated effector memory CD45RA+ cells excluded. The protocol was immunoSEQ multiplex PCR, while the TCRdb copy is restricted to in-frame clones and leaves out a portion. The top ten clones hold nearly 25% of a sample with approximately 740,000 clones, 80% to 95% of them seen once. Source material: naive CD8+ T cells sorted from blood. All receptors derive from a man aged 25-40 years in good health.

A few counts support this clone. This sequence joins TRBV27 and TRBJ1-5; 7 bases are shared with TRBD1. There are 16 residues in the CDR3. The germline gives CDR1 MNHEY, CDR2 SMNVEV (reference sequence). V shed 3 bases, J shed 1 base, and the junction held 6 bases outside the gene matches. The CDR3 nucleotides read TGTGCCAGCAGTTTGAAGCAGGGGGAAAGCAATCAGCCCCAGCATTTT. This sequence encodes CASSLKQGESNQPQHF.

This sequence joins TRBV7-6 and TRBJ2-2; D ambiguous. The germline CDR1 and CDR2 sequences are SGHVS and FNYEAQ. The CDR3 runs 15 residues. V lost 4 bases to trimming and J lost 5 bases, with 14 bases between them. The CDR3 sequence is CASSSVWGGTGELFF. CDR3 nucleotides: TGTGCCAGCAGCTCGGTTTGGGGTGGGACCGGGGAGCTGTTTTTT.

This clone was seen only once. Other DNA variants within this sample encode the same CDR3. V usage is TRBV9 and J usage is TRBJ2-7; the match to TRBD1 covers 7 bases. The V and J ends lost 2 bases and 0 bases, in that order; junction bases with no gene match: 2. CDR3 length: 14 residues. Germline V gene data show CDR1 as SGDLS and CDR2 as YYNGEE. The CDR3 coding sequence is TGTGCCAGCAGCGTCGGGGACAGCTCCTACGAGCAGTACTTC. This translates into CASSVGDSSYEQYF.

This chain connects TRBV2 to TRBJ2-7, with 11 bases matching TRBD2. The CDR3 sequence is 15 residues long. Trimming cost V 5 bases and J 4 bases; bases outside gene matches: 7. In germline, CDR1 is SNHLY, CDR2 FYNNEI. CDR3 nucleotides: TGTGCCAGCAGTCCAGGGGGGACTAGCGGTTACGAGCAGTACTTC. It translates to CASSPGGTSGYEQYF.

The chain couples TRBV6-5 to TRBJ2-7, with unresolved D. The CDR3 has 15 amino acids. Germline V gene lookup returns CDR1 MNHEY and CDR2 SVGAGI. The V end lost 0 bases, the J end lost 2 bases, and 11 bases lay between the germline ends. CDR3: CASSYSVPVPYEQYF. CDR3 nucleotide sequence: TGTGCCAGCAGTTACTCGGTACCAGTCCCCTACGAGCAGTACTTC.